Below, 27 T cell receptor beta chains from the same sample are listed, as sequenced in a study of beta chain features in type 1 diabetes. As every portion of the isolated RNA was reverse transcribed, the sequencing read expressed TCRB transcripts. TCRdb's copy holds only in-frame clones and misses some; the assay was immunoSEQ multiplex PCR. Of a few hundred thousand clones listed, approximately 31% were seen once; the top ten hold about 0.06%. Input material: naive CD4+ T cells from blood. The source is a man aged 18 to 35 in good health.

The chain employs TRBV10-2 and TRBJ2-1, with 8 bases identical to TRBD2. The junction had 5 bases not matched to a gene; V was cut back by 4 bases and J by 6 bases. CDR1 WSHSY and CDR2 SAAADI come from the germline V gene. This CDR3 has 14 residues. In DNA form, the CDR3 reads TGCGCCAGCAGTGTAGCGGGAATCAGCAATGAGCAGTTCTTC. Translation gives CASSVAGISNEQFF.

The sample holds one count of this clone. This chain uses TRBV12-5 with TRBJ2-5, with D possibly matching TRBD2 (5 bases). Deletions cut 1 base from V and 9 bases from J, with 9 bases between. This CDR3 contains 12 residues. Looked up from germline, CDR1 is LGHNT and CDR2 is FRNRAP. CDR3 DNA sequence: TGTGCTAGTGGTTTGGACCCCGGGGCCCAGTACTTC. Translation: CASGLDPGAQYF.

This sequence joins TRBV18 and TRBJ1-1; D remains ambiguous. The germline gives CDR1 KGHSH, CDR2 LQKENI. This CDR3 is 14 amino acids long. Deletions cut 9 bases from V and 2 bases from J, with 16 bases between. The CDR3 protein is CASKTAFVNTEAFF. DNA for the CDR3: TGTGCCAGTAAAACGGCATTCGTTAACACTGAAGCTTTCTTT.

This clone was observed a few times. The rearrangement uses TRBV2 and TRBJ2-3, with TRBD2 as a possible D gene (6 bases). The CDR3 sequence is 13 residues long. V dropped 5 bases and J dropped 3 bases, with 9 bases sitting between them. Looked up from germline, CDR1 is SNHLY and CDR2 is FYNNEI. The CDR3 protein is CASSQEGTDTQYF. The CDR3 DNA follows: TGTGCCAGCAGTCAGGAGGGAACAGATACGCAGTATTTT.

This chain uses TRBV4-1 with TRBJ2-7, with 13 bases matching TRBD2. Trimming cost V 4 bases and J 3 bases; bases outside gene matches: 9. The CDR3 extends over 17 amino acids. Germline V lookup: CDR1 MGHRA, CDR2 YSYEKL. CDR3 sequence: CASSLALTSGRNYEQYF. The CDR3 DNA reads TGCGCCAGCAGCCTTGCCCTGACTAGCGGGAGGAACTACGAGCAGTACTTC.

CDR3 protein: CASSPRFGREDSYEQYF. CDR3 in DNA: TGTGCCAGCAGCCCACGTTTCGGGAGGGAAGACTCCTACGAGCAGTACTTC. The V gene is TRBV7-9, the J gene TRBJ2-7; TRBD2 aligns across 8 bases. This CDR3 contains 17 residues. The germline V gene encodes CDR1 SEHNR and CDR2 FQNEAQ (reference sequence). Trimming at V came to 5 bases and at J to 0 bases, leaving 12 bases not matched to a gene.

J is TRBJ1-5 and V is TRBV15; tentatively, D is TRBD1 (5 bases). V was shortened by 3 bases and J by 5 bases, with 20 bases between the two germline ends. This CDR3 has 17 amino acids. CDR1 and CDR2 from the germline V gene are LNHNV and YYDKDF (reference sequence). The CDR3 here is CATSSPRPGAGDQPQHF. In DNA form, the CDR3 reads TGTGCCACCAGCAGCCCCCGCCCGGGAGCGGGGGATCAGCCCCAGCATTTT.

The chain couples TRBV5-1 to TRBJ2-3, with 13 bases lining up with TRBD2. The ends lost 4 bases at V and 10 bases at J; junction bases unmatched: 9. CDR1 and CDR2 (germline): SGHRS, YFSETQ. The CDR3 extends over 15 amino acids. CDR3 in DNA: TGCGCCAGCAGCCCACTAGCGGGAGGGGGCTGGGCGCAGTATTTT. Its protein is CASSPLAGGGWAQYF.

V and J are TRBV9 and TRBJ2-1, with D unclear. The CDR3 spans 15 residues. Trimming removed 2 bases at V and 1 base at J, with 10 bases between. From germline, CDR1 is SGDLS and CDR2 YYNGEE. The CDR3 spells CASSVRVLSYNEQFF. CDR3 coding DNA: TGTGCCAGCAGCGTCCGGGTCCTTTCCTACAATGAGCAGTTCTTC.

The chain joins TRBV7-6 to TRBJ2-2; D call uncertain. The CDR3 length is 14 residues. Germline V gene sequence: CDR1 SGHVS, CDR2 FNYEAQ. V was clipped by 0 bases and J by 7 bases, with 9 bases between them. CDR3 sequence reads: CASSLAGSSGELFF. CDR3 nucleotide sequence: TGTGCCAGCAGCTTAGCAGGCAGCAGCGGGGAGCTGTTTTTT.

This rearrangement joins TRBV9 to TRBJ2-1; 9 nucleotides line up with TRBD2. Germline CDR1 reads SGDLS; CDR2 reads YYNGEE. V was clipped by 1 base and J by 5 bases; unmatched bases: 1. This CDR3 is built from 14 residues. CDR3 residues: CASSVLAGHNEQFF. The CDR3 DNA sequence: TGTGCCAGCAGCGTACTAGCGGGACACAATGAGCAGTTCTTC. The full variable domain, with the rest looked up from reference TRBV9 and TRBJ2-1, is DSGVTQTPKHLITATGQRVTLRCSPRSGDLSVYWYQQSLDQGLQFLIQYYNGEERAKGNILERFSAQQFPDLHSELNLSSLELGDSALYFCASSVLAGHNEQFFGPGTRLTVL.

The sample holds a few counts of this clone. The V call is TRBV7-8, the J call TRBJ2-1, with D possibly TRBD2 on 5 matching bases. The CDR3 runs to 14 residues. V was cut by 7 bases and J by 3 bases, with 13 bases left in between. Germline-derived CDR1 and CDR2 are SGHVS and FQNEAQ. The CDR3 bases are TGTGCCAGCAAGTGGGAGCAGGTCTACAATGAGCAGTTCTTC. Its protein product is CASKWEQVYNEQFF.

This clone was seen once. The chain employs TRBV2 and TRBJ2-3, with D unresolved. The length of the CDR3 is 14 residues. V dropped 1 base and J dropped 1 base, with 6 bases sitting between them. Germline values: CDR1 SNHLY, CDR2 FYNNEI. CDR3 DNA: TGTGCCAGCAGTGAAGTACAACGCACAGATACGCAGTATTTT. Translation: CASSEVQRTDTQYF.

Only a few counts were recorded for this clone. This chain connects TRBV20-1 to TRBJ2-5; 7 nucleotides agree with TRBD2. This CDR3 has 11 amino acids. Germline V lookup: CDR1 DFQATT, CDR2 SNEGSKA (reference sequence). V gave up 5 bases and J gave up 4 bases; unmatched junction bases: 1. The CDR3 is CSAGTIETQYF. The CDR3 DNA reads TGCAGTGCTGGGACTATAGAGACCCAGTACTTC.

The chain is built from TRBV7-9 and TRBJ2-3, with D possibly TRBD1 on 5 matching bases. The V end lost 7 bases, the J end lost 2 bases, and 13 bases lay between the germline ends. The germline gives CDR1 SEHNR, CDR2 FQNEAQ (reference sequence). The CDR3 has 14 residues. The CDR3 region is CASTGQGNTDTQYF. CDR3 DNA sequence: TGTGCCAGCACCGGACAAGGGAACACAGATACGCAGTATTTT.

This rearrangement joins TRBV25-1 to TRBJ2-5; D possibly corresponds to TRBD1 (5 bases). V was shortened by 6 bases and J by 5 bases, with 25 bases between the two germline ends. The CDR3 contains 17 residues. The V gene's germline CDR1 is MGHDK and CDR2 SYGVNS. CDR3 residues: CASSRTRTAGPEETQYF. The CDR3 nucleotides read TGTGCCAGCAGCAGAACCCGAACCGCAGGGCCGGAGGAGACCCAGTACTTC.

This clone was observed once. The chain joins TRBV2 to TRBJ2-7; TRBD1 might be the D (6 bases). CDR1 and CDR2 (germline): SNHLY, FYNNEI. The CDR3 is 13 residues long. With 4 bases removed from V and 5 bases from J, the gap between germline ends came to 12 bases. CDR3 amino acids: CASSGTDLHEQYF. The CDR3 DNA is TGTGCCAGCAGTGGGACAGACCTCCACGAGCAGTACTTC.

V gene TRBV6-1 combines with J gene TRBJ2-3, with 9 bases aligning to TRBD1. CDR3 length: 14 residues. The trim removed 6 bases at V and 1 base at J, leaving 2 bases unmatched. Per germline, CDR1 MNHNS and CDR2 SASEGT. CDR3 sequence: CASSRQGGTDTQYF. CDR3 coding DNA: TGTGCCAGCAGCCGACAGGGGGGCACAGATACGCAGTATTTT.

This clone was seen a few times. This chain joins TRBV27 and TRBJ1-2; D ambiguous. Germline V lookup: CDR1 MNHEY, CDR2 SMNVEV (reference sequence). The CDR3 spans 8 residues. As DNA, the CDR3 is TGTGCGTCCTATGGCTACACCTTC. It is translated as CASYGYTF.

There are a few counts of this clone. The rearrangement uses TRBV4-2 and TRBJ2-1, with D possibly TRBD2 on 6 matching bases. V dropped 0 bases and J dropped 9 bases, with 15 bases sitting between them. Germline CDR1 is LGHNA and CDR2 is YNFKEQ. This CDR3 has 15 residues. The CDR3 coding sequence is TGTGCCAGCAGCCAAGATTACGCTAGCGCCAGTGAGCAGTTCTTC. Protein sequence: CASSQDYASASEQFF.

The chain links TRBV30 to TRBJ1-4; D might be TRBD1 (5 bases). The germline V and J ends were trimmed by 4 bases and 0 bases, with 12 bases remaining between them. This CDR3 has 15 amino acids. CDR1 and CDR2 (germline): GTSNPN, SVGIG (reference sequence). The CDR3 spells CAWTTGGSTNEKLFF. CDR3 nucleotides: TGTGCCTGGACCACAGGTGGCTCAACTAATGAAAAACTGTTTTTT.

CDR3 amino acids: CASSVGGGYTF. In nucleotides, the CDR3 is TGTGCCAGCAGTGTTGGGGGTGGCTACACCTTC. This chain joins TRBV2 and TRBJ1-2, with D tentatively TRBD1 (5 bases). The germline V gene encodes CDR1 SNHLY and CDR2 FYNNEI. CDR3 size: 11 residues. Trimming removed 4 bases from V and 7 bases from J, with 7 bases in between. The variable domain in full, with the rest retrieved from reference TRBV2 and TRBJ1-2, is EPEVTQTPSHQVTQMGQEVILRCVPISNHLYFYWYRQILGQKVEFLVSFYNNEISEKSEIFDDQFSVERPDGSNFTLKIRSTKLEDSAMYFCASSVGGGYTFGSGTRLTVV.

This clone showed up just a few times. The V and J genes are TRBV30 and TRBJ2-5; TRBD1 matches 7 bases. There are 13 residues in the CDR3. V was clipped by 3 bases and J by 4 bases; unmatched bases: 5. Germline loops: CDR1 GTSNPN, CDR2 SVGIG (reference sequence). This CDR3 is CAWRTGAGETQYF. In nucleotides, the CDR3 is TGTGCCTGGAGAACAGGGGCGGGAGAGACCCAGTACTTC.

This clone was seen only a few times. The chain uses TRBV5-1 and TRBJ2-3; D gene ambiguous. Per germline, CDR1 SGHRS and CDR2 YFSETQ. V was cut by 1 base and J by 4 bases, with 10 bases left in between. This CDR3 comprises 14 residues. CDR3 sequence reads: CASSLTWLADTQYF. In DNA, the CDR3 is TGCGCCAGCAGCTTGACTTGGCTGGCAGATACGCAGTATTTT.

The table lists this clone with a few counts. This chain connects TRBV9 to TRBJ2-3, with 9 bases that match TRBD2. The CDR3 is 16 amino acids. The germline gives CDR1 SGDLS, CDR2 YYNGEE. After removal of 0 bases from V and 3 bases from J, the junction contained 5 bases not matched to a gene. The CDR3 coding sequence is TGTGCCAGCAGCGTAGGGTCCCTAGCGGGGACAGATACGCAGTATTTT. Amino acid sequence: CASSVGSLAGTDTQYF.

This clone has only a few counts. The CDR3 nucleotides are TGTGCCAGCAGCACACAACAGTCTGGGGCCAACGTCCTGACTTTC. Its protein is CASSTQQSGANVLTF. The V call is TRBV7-3, the J call TRBJ2-6; D remains unclear. Per the germline V gene, CDR1 is SGHTA and CDR2 is FQGTGA. The CDR3 runs 15 residues. Between the trimmed V and J ends, which lost 5 bases and 1 base, there was a span of 9 bases.

CDR3 DNA: TGCAGCGTTCAAACGGACAGGGTAGCAACTCAGTACTTC. It encodes CSVQTDRVATQYF. The chain uses TRBV29-1 and TRBJ2-7, with 8 bases matching TRBD1. The V gene's germline CDR1 is SQVTM and CDR2 ANQGSEA. The CDR3 length is 13 residues. V was clipped by 5 bases and J by 10 bases; unmatched bases: 13.